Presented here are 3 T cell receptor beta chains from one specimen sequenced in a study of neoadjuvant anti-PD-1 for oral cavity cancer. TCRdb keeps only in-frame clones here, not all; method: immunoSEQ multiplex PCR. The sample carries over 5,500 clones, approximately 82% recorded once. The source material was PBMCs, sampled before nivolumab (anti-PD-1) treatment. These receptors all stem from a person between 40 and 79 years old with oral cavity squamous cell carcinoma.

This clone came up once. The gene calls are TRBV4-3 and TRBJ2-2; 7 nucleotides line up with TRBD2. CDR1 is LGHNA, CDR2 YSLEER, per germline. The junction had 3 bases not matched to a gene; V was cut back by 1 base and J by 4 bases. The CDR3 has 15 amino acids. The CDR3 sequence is CASSQGPGGTGELFF. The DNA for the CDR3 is TGCGCCAGCAGCCAAGGTCCGGGGGGCACCGGGGAGCTGTTTTTT.

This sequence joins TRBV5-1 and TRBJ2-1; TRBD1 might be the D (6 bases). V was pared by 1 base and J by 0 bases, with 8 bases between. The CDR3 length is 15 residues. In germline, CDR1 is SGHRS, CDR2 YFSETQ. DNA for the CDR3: TGCGCCAGCAGCTTGACAGGGAGCTCCTACAATGAGCAGTTCTTC. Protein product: CASSLTGSSYNEQFF.

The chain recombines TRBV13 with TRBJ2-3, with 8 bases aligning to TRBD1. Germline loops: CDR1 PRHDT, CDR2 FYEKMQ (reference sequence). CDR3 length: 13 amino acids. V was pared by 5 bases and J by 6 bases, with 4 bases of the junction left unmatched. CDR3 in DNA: TGTGCCAGCAGCGGACAGGGTCAGGATACGCAGTATTTT. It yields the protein CASSGQGQDTQYF.